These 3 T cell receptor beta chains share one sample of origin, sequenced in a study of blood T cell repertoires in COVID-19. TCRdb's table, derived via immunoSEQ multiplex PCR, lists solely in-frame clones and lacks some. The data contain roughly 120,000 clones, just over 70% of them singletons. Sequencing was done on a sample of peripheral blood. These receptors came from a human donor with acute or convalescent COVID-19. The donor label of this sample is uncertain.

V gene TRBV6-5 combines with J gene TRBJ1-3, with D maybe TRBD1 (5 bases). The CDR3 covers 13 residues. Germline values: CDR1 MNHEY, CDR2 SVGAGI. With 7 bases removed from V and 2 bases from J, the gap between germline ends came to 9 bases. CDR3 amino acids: CASNRYTGNTIYF. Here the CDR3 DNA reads TGTGCCAGCAACAGGTATACTGGAAACACCATATATTTT.

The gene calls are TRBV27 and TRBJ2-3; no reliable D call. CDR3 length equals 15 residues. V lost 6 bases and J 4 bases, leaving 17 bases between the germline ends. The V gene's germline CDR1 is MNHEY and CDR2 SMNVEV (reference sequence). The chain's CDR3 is CASRAPSAPPDTQYF. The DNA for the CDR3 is TGTGCCAGCAGGGCTCCCAGCGCCCCGCCAGATACGCAGTATTTT.

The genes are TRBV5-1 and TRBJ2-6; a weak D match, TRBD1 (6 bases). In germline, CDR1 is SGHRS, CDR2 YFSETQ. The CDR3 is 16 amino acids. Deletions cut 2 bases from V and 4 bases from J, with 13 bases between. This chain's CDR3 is CASSFRQAEGANVLTF. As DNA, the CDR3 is TGCGCCAGCAGCTTCCGACAGGCTGAGGGGGCCAACGTCCTGACTTTC.